Each of the 15 T cell receptor beta chains below was sequenced from the same sample in a study of T cell responses to AZD1222 COVID-19 vaccine. Profiled with immunoSEQ multiplex PCR; TCRdb holds only in-frame clones, not every one. The sample yields about 100,000 clones, 90% seen once. This specimen was peripheral blood, taken on day 0 of AZD1222 vaccination. Every receptor here comes from an adult in good health.

V and J are TRBV7-9 and TRBJ1-2; 8 bases fit TRBD1. Trimming removed 5 bases from V and 4 bases from J; junction bases left unmatched: 9. CDR1 is SEHNR, CDR2 FQNEAQ, per germline (reference sequence). CDR3 length equals 15 residues. The DNA for the CDR3 is TGTGCCAGCAGCCCGCGGACAGGGTCCGTCTATGGCTACACCTTC. This sequence encodes CASSPRTGSVYGYTF.

The gene calls are TRBV13 and TRBJ1-6, with TRBD1 identical over 10 bases. The V and J ends lost 4 bases and 5 bases, in that order; junction bases with no gene match: 5. CDR1 is PRHDT and CDR2 is FYEKMQ in the germline V gene (reference sequence). The CDR3 extends over 16 amino acids. CDR3 protein: CASSSRTGGDNSPLHF. The CDR3 DNA follows: TGTGCCAGCAGCTCAAGGACAGGGGGGGATAATTCACCCCTCCACTTT.

The V and J genes are TRBV6-1 and TRBJ1-1; D is unresolved. Germline lookup yields CDR1 MNHNS and CDR2 SASEGT. V lost 0 bases and J lost 2, with 7 bases in between. This CDR3 comprises 14 residues. The CDR3 sequence: CASSEATDNTEAFF. In DNA form, the CDR3 reads TGTGCCAGCAGTGAAGCGACGGATAACACTGAAGCTTTCTTT.

The CDR3 DNA follows: TGTGCCAGCGGCATTAGTGTCTCGGAGGCTTTCTTT. Its protein is CASGISVSEAFF. This rearrangement joins TRBV7-9 to TRBJ1-1, with D unresolved. The CDR3 consists of 12 residues. CDR1 and CDR2 from the germline V gene are SEHNR and FQNEAQ (reference sequence). V was shortened by 8 bases and J by 11 bases, with 18 bases between the two germline ends.

This chain uses TRBV15 with TRBJ1-1, with TRBD1 identical over 11 bases. The CDR3 extends over 22 amino acids. V lost 0 bases, J lost 3 bases, and 21 bases stayed unmatched. Germline assignment: CDR1 LNHNV and CDR2 YYDKDF (reference sequence). The CDR3 DNA sequence: TGTGCCACCAGCAGAGATAGTGAGGACAGGGGGCGCTCGGTTCGGGGACACACTGAAGCTTTCTTT. Its translation is CATSRDSEDRGRSVRGHTEAFF.

This chain connects TRBV5-8 to TRBJ2-5; D could derive from TRBD1 or TRBD2 (5 bases each). The CDR3 is made up of 15 amino acids. The germline CDR1 and CDR2 sequences are SGHTS and YDEGEE. The germline V and J ends were trimmed by 6 bases and 5 bases, with 20 bases remaining between them. CDR3 residues: CASTLIGDLDETQYF. DNA for the CDR3: TGTGCCAGCACTTTGATTGGGGACCTCGACGAGACCCAGTACTTC.

This rearrangement joins TRBV2 to TRBJ2-1; 9 bases are a match to TRBD1. The CDR3 contains 17 residues. Germline V gene data show CDR1 as SNHLY and CDR2 as FYNNEI. The V and J ends lost 6 bases and 2 bases, in that order; junction bases with no gene match: 11. The CDR3 nucleotides are TGTGCCAGCAGCACAACCAGACAGGGGGTTCCCTACAATGAGCAGTTCTTC. The encoded protein is CASSTTRQGVPYNEQFF.

This chain uses TRBV5-5 with TRBJ2-7, with D possibly being TRBD2 (6 bases). The germline V gene has CDR1 SGHKS and CDR2 YYEKEE (reference sequence). The CDR3 extends over 14 amino acids. The ends were cut back, 4 bases at V and 3 bases at J, with 14 bases in the middle. CDR3 in DNA: TGTGCCAGCAGCAAACGGGGGACGGGCTACGAGCAGTACTTC. Translated, it gives CASSKRGTGYEQYF.

This chain connects TRBV2 to TRBJ1-1, with D unclear. Germline CDR1 is SNHLY and CDR2 is FYNNEI. The CDR3 totals 13 residues. Trimming removed 5 bases from V and 1 base from J, with 8 bases in between. The CDR3 DNA sequence: TGTGCCAGCAGTTTAACGAGGAACACTGAAGCTTTCTTT. It specifies CASSLTRNTEAFF.

The chain combines TRBV28 with TRBJ1-6; 12 bases map to TRBD1. This CDR3 comprises 14 residues. J gave up 10 bases and V 7 bases, and 5 bases lay outside the gene matches. Germline values: CDR1 MDHEN, CDR2 SYDVKM. The CDR3 DNA sequence: TGTGCCAGCATGGGACAGGGGGCAGGATCACCCCTCCACTTT. This codes for CASMGQGAGSPLHF.

V is TRBV28 and J is TRBJ1-1; no firm D call. V shed 1 base and J shed 2 bases, with 17 bases lying between them. The CDR3 covers 17 residues. Germline values: CDR1 MDHEN, CDR2 SYDVKM. CDR3 sequence reads: CASSLYGSIGENTEAFF. The CDR3 DNA sequence: TGTGCCAGCAGTTTATATGGGAGTATTGGGGAAAACACTGAAGCTTTCTTT.

The chain recombines TRBV9 with TRBJ1-5; D is unclear. The germline V gene encodes CDR1 SGDLS and CDR2 YYNGEE. This CDR3 comprises 15 residues. With 6 bases removed from V and 0 bases from J, the gap between germline ends came to 13 bases. The chain's CDR3 is CASNRQVNSNQPQHF. The CDR3 region has the DNA TGTGCCAGCAATCGTCAGGTAAATAGCAATCAGCCCCAGCATTTT. Filled out from reference TRBV9 and TRBJ1-5, the complete variable domain reads DSGVTQTPKHLITATGQRVTLRCSPRSGDLSVYWYQQSLDQGLQFLIQYYNGEERAKGNILERFSAQQFPDLHSELNLSSLELGDSALYFCASNRQVNSNQPQHFGDGTRLSIL.

This clone was seen only a few times. CDR3 region: CASSKSQGASKAFF. The CDR3 DNA is TGTGCCAGCAGTAAGTCACAGGGGGCTTCCAAAGCTTTCTTT. The chain combines TRBV6-4 with TRBJ1-1; 9 bases line up with TRBD1. Germline V gene data show CDR1 as MRHNA and CDR2 as SNTAGT. The CDR3 contains 14 residues. V shed 5 bases, J shed 9 bases, and the junction held 10 bases outside the gene matches.

The chain recombines TRBV25-1 with TRBJ2-7; D may be TRBD1 (5 bases). Germline CDR1 is MGHDK and CDR2 is SYGVNS. Trimming took 3 bases from V and 7 from J, leaving 13 bases between them. This CDR3 region has 13 residues. CDR3 residues: CASSDRVYGEQYF. CDR3 bases: TGTGCCAGCAGTGACAGGGTCTATGGGGAGCAGTACTTC.

This rearrangement joins TRBV30 to TRBJ1-2; perhaps TRBD1 as D (6 bases). The CDR3 has 15 amino acids. V dropped 0 bases and J dropped 8 bases, with 19 bases sitting between them. Germline lookup yields CDR1 GTSNPN and CDR2 SVGIG (reference sequence). DNA of the CDR3: TGTGCCTGGAGTGTACACAGGGTCCTAATGGGGGGCTACACCTTC. The encoded protein is CAWSVHRVLMGGYTF.